The 11 T cell receptor beta chains given below trace back to one sample, sequenced in a study of T cells in Graves' hyperthyroidism and ophthalmopathy (dated by TCRdb to 2018 to 2020). The library came from multiplex PCR. Sequenced using an Illumina HiSeq 2000. TCR beta CDR3 regions were amplified from RNA transcripts. A first-round RT-PCR of the TCR CDR3 used the HTBI primer set with the Qiagen OneStep RT-PCR kit. TCRdb trimmed the raw reads at Q25, called clones with MiXCR and kept productive beta chains. One record per CDR3 amino acid sequence lists the most common genes and DNA. This sample has 700,000 to 850,000 distinct CDR3 sequences in its table, and 30% to 40% of those were observed once. Of the sample, around 29% is held by the ten largest clones. The specimen sequenced was blood. These receptors came from a woman between 40 and 55 years old with Graves' hyperthyroidism.

The chain employs TRBV6-1 and TRBJ2-2; TRBD2 matches at 8 bases. This CDR3 has 15 residues. V lost 10 bases to trimming and J lost 4 bases; unmatched junction nucleotides: 11. Per the germline V gene, CDR1 is MNHNS and CDR2 is SASEGT. CDR3 bases: TGTGCCACCAATACGGGGGGGCTAGGCACCGGGGAGCTGTTTTTT. Protein sequence: CATNTGGLGTGELFF.

The CDR3 DNA reads as TGTGCCAGCAGCTTAGAAGGCCCAAGCACTGAAGCTTTCTTT. Its translation: CASSLEGPSTEAFF. The rearrangement links TRBV7-2 to TRBJ1-1; no firm D call. V was cut by 1 base and J by 4 bases, with 10 bases left in between. CDR1 SGHTA and CDR2 FQGNSA come from the germline V gene. The CDR3 has 14 amino acids.

In this sample, this clonotype turned up many times. V gene TRBV7-9 combines with J gene TRBJ1-1; the D gene is possibly TRBD1 (5 bases). V dropped 5 bases and J dropped 3 bases, with 13 bases sitting between them. The CDR3 covers 14 residues. Per the germline V gene, CDR1 is SEHNR and CDR2 is FQNEAQ (reference sequence). The CDR3 loop reads CASSLLRGDTEAFF. The CDR3 DNA follows: TGTGCCAGCAGCCTCCTACGGGGGGACACTGAAGCTTTCTTT.

At least ten counts were recorded for this clonotype. In DNA, the CDR3 is TGTGCCAGCAGCTTGACGCAGGGAGGCAATCAGCCCCAGCATTTT. Translating gives CASSLTQGGNQPQHF. This chain links TRBV7-2 with TRBJ1-5; D possibly corresponds to TRBD1 (5 bases). The V gene's germline CDR1 is SGHTA and CDR2 FQGNSA. V was pared by 3 bases and J by 2 bases, with 11 bases between. The CDR3 contains 15 residues.

CDR3 loop: CSASPSGAMNTEAFF. The CDR3 region has the DNA TGCAGTGCTAGTCCCTCAGGGGCGATGAACACTGAAGCTTTCTTT. V is TRBV20-1 and J is TRBJ1-1; maybe TRBD1 (6 bases). This CDR3 region has 15 residues. In germline, CDR1 is DFQATT, CDR2 SNEGSKA (reference sequence). V lost 3 bases to trimming and J lost 0 bases, with 14 bases between them.

This clonotype was seen a few times. V is TRBV6-5 and J is TRBJ2-7; D gene unclear. Per germline, CDR1 MNHEY and CDR2 SVGAGI. The CDR3 consists of 11 residues. V was pared by 5 bases and J by 5 bases, with 7 bases between. DNA for the CDR3: TGTGCCAGCAGTAAGTCTAACGAGCAGTACTTC. It specifies CASSKSNEQYF.

This clonotype was found many times. The chain combines TRBV6-5 with TRBJ1-1, with 9 nucleotides matching TRBD1. V trimming: 6 bases; J trimming: 5 bases; junction bases outside the gene matches: 7. The CDR3 has 14 amino acids. Germline V gene sequence: CDR1 MNHEY, CDR2 SVGAGI. This CDR3 is CASSPGQGWTEAFF. The DNA for the CDR3 is TGTGCCAGCAGCCCTGGACAGGGGTGGACTGAAGCTTTCTTT.

This clonotype was seen many times. The genes are TRBV20-1 and TRBJ1-1, with 9 bases that match TRBD1. V dropped 1 base and J dropped 8; count of bases not matched to a gene: 8. Germline values: CDR1 DFQATT, CDR2 SNEGSKA (reference sequence). CDR3 length equals 14 residues. CDR3 residues: CSARVTGGGGEAFF. The CDR3, as DNA: TGCAGTGCTAGAGTTACAGGGGGCGGAGGGGAAGCTTTCTTT.

Comment on this clonotype: This may arise from a read error, as a much more abundant clone is one base away. V and J are TRBV7-2 and TRBJ2-2; D possibly corresponds to TRBD2 (6 bases). The CDR3 contains 9 residues. Looked up from germline, CDR1 is SGHTA and CDR2 is FQGNSA. The DNA for the CDR3 is TGTGCCGGCACCGGGGGGCTGTTTTTT. It specifies CAGTGGLFF.

This clonotype was seen repeatedly, ten times or more. V usage is TRBV7-9 and J usage is TRBJ2-7; D is undetermined. The V gene's germline CDR1 is SEHNR and CDR2 FQNEAQ (reference sequence). Trimming left V 6 bases short and J 4 bases short, with 4 bases between. The CDR3 totals 10 residues. In DNA form, the CDR3 reads TGTGCCAGCAGTTTGTACGAGCAGTACTTC. It is translated as CASSLYEQYF.

The rearrangement uses TRBV9 and TRBJ1-1; no clear D. The CDR3 is 18 residues long. Per the germline V gene, CDR1 is SGDLS and CDR2 is YYNGEE. V shed 0 bases and J shed 2 bases, with 20 bases lying between them. CDR3 nucleotides: TGTGCCAGCAGCGTAGGAAAATCGGCCAGCACTTCTAACACTGAAGCTTTCTTT. It specifies CASSVGKSASTSNTEAFF.